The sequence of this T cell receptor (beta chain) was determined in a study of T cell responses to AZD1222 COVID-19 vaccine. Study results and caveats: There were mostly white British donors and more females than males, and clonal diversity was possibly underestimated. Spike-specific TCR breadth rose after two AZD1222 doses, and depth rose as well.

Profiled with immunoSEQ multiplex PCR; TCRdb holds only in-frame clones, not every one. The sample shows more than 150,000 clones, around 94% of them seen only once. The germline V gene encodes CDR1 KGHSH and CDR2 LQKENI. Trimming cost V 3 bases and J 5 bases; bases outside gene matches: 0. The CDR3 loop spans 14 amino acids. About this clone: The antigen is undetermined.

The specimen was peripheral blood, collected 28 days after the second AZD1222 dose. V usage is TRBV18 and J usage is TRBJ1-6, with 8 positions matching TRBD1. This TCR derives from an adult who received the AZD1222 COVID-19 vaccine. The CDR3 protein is CASSPTGDNSPLHF. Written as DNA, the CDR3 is TGTGCCAGCTCACCGACAGGGGATAATTCACCCCTCCACTTT.